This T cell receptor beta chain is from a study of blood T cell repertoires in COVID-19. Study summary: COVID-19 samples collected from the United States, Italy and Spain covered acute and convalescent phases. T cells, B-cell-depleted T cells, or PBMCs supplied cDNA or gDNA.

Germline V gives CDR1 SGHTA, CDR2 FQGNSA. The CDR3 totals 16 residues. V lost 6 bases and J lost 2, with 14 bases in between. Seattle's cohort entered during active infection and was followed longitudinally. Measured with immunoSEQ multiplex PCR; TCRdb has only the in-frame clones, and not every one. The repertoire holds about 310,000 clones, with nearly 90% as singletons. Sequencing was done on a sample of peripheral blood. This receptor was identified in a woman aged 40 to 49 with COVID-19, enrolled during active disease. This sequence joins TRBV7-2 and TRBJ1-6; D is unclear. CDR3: CASRDSFHPYNSPLHF. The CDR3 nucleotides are TGTGCCAGCAGAGACTCATTTCACCCCTATAATTCACCCCTCCACTTT.